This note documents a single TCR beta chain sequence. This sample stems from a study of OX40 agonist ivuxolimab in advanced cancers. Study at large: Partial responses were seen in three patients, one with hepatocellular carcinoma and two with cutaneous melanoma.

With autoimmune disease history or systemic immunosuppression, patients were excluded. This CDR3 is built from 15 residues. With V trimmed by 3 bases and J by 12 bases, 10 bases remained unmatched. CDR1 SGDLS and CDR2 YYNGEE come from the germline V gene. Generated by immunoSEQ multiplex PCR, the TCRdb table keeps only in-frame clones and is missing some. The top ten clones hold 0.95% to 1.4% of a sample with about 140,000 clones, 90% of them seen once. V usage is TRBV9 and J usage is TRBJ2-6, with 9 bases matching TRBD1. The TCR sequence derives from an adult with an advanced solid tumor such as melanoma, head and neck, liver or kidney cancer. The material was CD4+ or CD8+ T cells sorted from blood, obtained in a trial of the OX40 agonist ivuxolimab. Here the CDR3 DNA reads TGTGCCAGCAGCGCGCCAGGGGACAGGGCCCCCGTCCTGACTTTC. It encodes CASSAPGDRAPVLTF.